This T cell receptor (beta chain) was recorded in a study of metastatic and nonmetastatic thyroid tumors. As for the study in general: Across blood and tumor or nodule tissue, repertoires from malignant and benign thyroid patients were compared with one another.

Ahead of thyroid surgery, no patient had received treatment of any kind. Study results and caveats: Benign nodules were reported to have significantly lower TCR beta diversity than malignant thyroid tumors, in blood and tumor.

TCRdb re-called clones via MiXCR from the PCR reads. The sample contains over 45,000 clones, roughly a quarter of which appear only once. This clone has a handful of counts. The antigen remains undetermined. V lost 6 bases and J lost 1; bases outside the gene matches: 4. This CDR3 has 14 amino acids. The origin of this receptor is a male donor with papillary thyroid cancer or a benign thyroid nodule (not recorded which). Some clones in this sample may be carry-over from other donors' samples. The sequenced sample was blood. The chain employs TRBV12-3 or TRBV12-4 and TRBJ2-7, with 9 bases identical to TRBD1. CDR3 loop: CASSRGQGSYEQYF. The CDR3 coding sequence is TGTGCCAGCAGCAGGGGACAGGGATCCTACGAGCAGTACTTC.